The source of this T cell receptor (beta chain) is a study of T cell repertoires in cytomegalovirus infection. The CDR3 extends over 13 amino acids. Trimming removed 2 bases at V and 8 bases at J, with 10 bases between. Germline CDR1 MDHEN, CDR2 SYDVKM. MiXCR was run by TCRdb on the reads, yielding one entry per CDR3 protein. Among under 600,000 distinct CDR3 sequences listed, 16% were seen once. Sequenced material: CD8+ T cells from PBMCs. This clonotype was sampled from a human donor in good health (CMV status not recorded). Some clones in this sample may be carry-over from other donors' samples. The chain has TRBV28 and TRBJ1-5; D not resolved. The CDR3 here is CASSLEDMEPQHF. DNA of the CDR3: TGTGCCAGCAGTTTAGAGGATATGGAGCCCCAGCATTTT.